These 14 T cell receptor beta chains were sequenced from one sample in a study of blood T cell repertoires in COVID-19 (dated by TCRdb to the early 2020s). The library came from the immunoSEQ multiplex PCR assay. This immuneACCESS table, as held by TCRdb, lists in-frame sequences with V and J called but not all clones. Of the missing ones, under half trace to an unresolved V gene in checked studies; the others have no known cause. This sample lists roughly 280,000 clones; around nine tenths were detected once. The ten largest make up approximately 10% of the sample. The specimen sequenced was peripheral blood. The source of these receptors is a man aged 40-55 years with active or convalescent COVID-19.

The chain carries TRBV5-1 and TRBJ2-1, with D hard to call. Deletions cut 0 bases from V and 7 bases from J, with 14 bases between. The CDR3 totals 15 residues. Germline lookup yields CDR1 SGHRS and CDR2 YFSETQ. In nucleotides, the CDR3 is TGCGCCAGCAGCTTGGAAGGATCCAGCGATAATGAGCAGTTCTTC. Protein sequence: CASSLEGSSDNEQFF. Filled out from reference TRBV5-1 and TRBJ2-1, the complete variable domain reads KAGVTQTPRYLIKTRGQQVTLSCSPISGHRSVSWYQQTPGQGLQFLFEYFSETQRNKGNFPGRFSGRQFSNSRSEMNVSTLELGDSALYLCASSLEGSSDNEQFFGPGTRLTVL.

This chain uses TRBV6-5 with TRBJ2-1; D is possibly TRBD2 (5 bases). V lost 6 bases, J lost 6 bases, and 12 bases lay in between. The germline gives CDR1 MNHEY, CDR2 SVGAGI. CDR3 length: 13 residues. Here the CDR3 DNA reads TGTGCCAGCAGGAGGGAACAGCCCAATGAGCAGTTCTTC. It yields the protein CASRREQPNEQFF.

A single count supports this clone. The chain recombines TRBV6-4 with TRBJ2-1, with 7 nucleotides matching TRBD2. V shed 4 bases and J 13 bases; nucleotides not matched to a gene: 16. CDR3 length: 15 residues. The V gene's germline CDR1 is MRHNA and CDR2 SNTAGT. CDR3 sequence (DNA): TGTGCCAGCAGTGCCCAGGGACTACCGCCTGAAAAACAGTTCTTC. It specifies CASSAQGLPPEKQFF.

The chain combines TRBV10-3 with TRBJ2-7; D may be TRBD1 (5 bases). Deletions cut 7 bases from V and 2 bases from J, with 24 bases between. This CDR3 has 17 residues. Per the germline V gene, CDR1 is ENHRY and CDR2 is SYGVKD. CDR3 protein: CAIMVGLGQGATYEQYF. CDR3 nucleotides: TGTGCCATCATGGTAGGTCTGGGCCAGGGCGCAACCTACGAGCAGTACTTC.

The chain employs TRBV4-2 and TRBJ1-3, with D perhaps matching TRBD1 (6 bases). Germline CDR1 is LGHNA and CDR2 is YNFKEQ. V was shortened by 4 bases and J by 1 base, with 8 bases between the two germline ends. This CDR3 has 14 residues. Here the CDR3 DNA reads TGTGCCAGCAGCCCCACAGGGTCTGGAAACACCATATATTTT. Residues: CASSPTGSGNTIYF.

This chain connects TRBV6-5 to TRBJ2-7; the D gene is possibly TRBD2 (7 bases). Per germline, CDR1 MNHEY and CDR2 SVGAGI. Trimming removed 7 bases from V and 6 bases from J, with 19 bases in between. This CDR3 is built from 14 residues. DNA of the CDR3: TGTGCCAGCACAAAACCGGGGGGCCCGGGCGAGCAGTACTTC. Its translation is CASTKPGGPGEQYF.

The chain employs TRBV30 and TRBJ1-3; a possible D gene is TRBD1 (6 bases). CDR1 is GTSNPN and CDR2 is SVGIG in the germline V gene (reference sequence). V lost 0 bases, J lost 4 bases, and 16 bases lay in between. The CDR3 loop spans 16 amino acids. The CDR3 spells CAWSVSGGTIGNTIYF. CDR3 in DNA: TGTGCCTGGAGTGTATCGGGAGGGACAATCGGAAACACCATATATTTT.

The J gene is TRBJ1-2, the V gene TRBV19; 7 bases align to TRBD1. The CDR3 totals 13 residues. The junction had 3 bases not matched to a gene; V was cut back by 5 bases and J by 3 bases. The germline gives CDR1 LNHDA, CDR2 SQIVND (reference sequence). CDR3 sequence: CASSFGTDYGYTF. As DNA, the CDR3 is TGTGCCAGTAGTTTCGGGACAGACTATGGCTACACCTTC. Drawing the rest from reference TRBV19 and TRBJ1-2, the complete variable domain is DGGITQSPKYLFRKEGQNVTLSCEQNLNHDAMYWYRQDPGQGLRLIYYSQIVNDFQKGDIAEGYSVSREKKESFPLTVTSAQKNPTAFYLCASSFGTDYGYTFGSGTRLTVV.

The chain links TRBV6-5 to TRBJ1-4; D may be TRBD1 (5 bases). The CDR3 consists of 15 residues. Trimming cost V 6 bases and J 5 bases, with 16 bases left between them. The germline V gene has CDR1 MNHEY and CDR2 SVGAGI. CDR3 in amino acids: CASRLDMGRNEKLFF. The CDR3 bases are TGTGCCAGCAGACTCGACATGGGGCGCAATGAAAAACTGTTTTTT.

The genes are TRBV6-5 and TRBJ2-7; weak D call: TRBD1 (6 bases). The CDR3 is 14 amino acids. Germline CDR1 and CDR2: MNHEY and SVGAGI. V lost 5 bases and J 0 bases, leaving 11 bases between the germline ends. The CDR3 is CASSRTASSYEQYF. As DNA, the CDR3 is TGTGCCAGCAGTAGGACAGCCAGCTCCTACGAGCAGTACTTC.

This clone has only a few counts. V usage is TRBV9 and J usage is TRBJ1-6, with 11 bases identical to TRBD1. V lost 4 bases to trimming and J lost 10 bases; unmatched junction nucleotides: 10. The germline CDR1 and CDR2 sequences are SGDLS and YYNGEE. This CDR3 comprises 16 residues. As DNA, the CDR3 is TGTGCCAGCAGCACTCGGACAGGGGGCGAGGGGTCACCCCTCCACTTT. It specifies CASSTRTGGEGSPLHF.

This chain links TRBV27 with TRBJ1-5; D remains ambiguous. Deletions cut 6 bases from V and 4 bases from J, with 7 bases between. CDR3 length equals 12 residues. From germline, CDR1 is MNHEY and CDR2 SMNVEV (reference sequence). CDR3 sequence (DNA): TGTGCCAGCAGGAGCGGAAATCAGCCCCAGCATTTT. As protein: CASRSGNQPQHF.

The V and J genes are TRBV20-1 and TRBJ1-5, with TRBD1 as a possible D gene (5 bases). Germline-derived CDR1 and CDR2 are DFQATT and SNEGSKA (reference sequence). The CDR3 sequence is 14 residues long. Trimming shortened V by 3 bases and J by 5 bases, and 14 bases separated the two germline ends. The CDR3 here is CSASGQGGYQPQHF. DNA of the CDR3: TGCAGTGCTAGTGGGCAGGGAGGGTATCAGCCCCAGCATTTT.

The chain couples TRBV5-4 to TRBJ2-1, with 7 bases that match TRBD2. Trimming removed 0 bases from V and 4 bases from J; junction bases left unmatched: 10. CDR1 SGHNT and CDR2 YYREEE come from the germline V gene (reference sequence). This CDR3 has 17 amino acids. CDR3 DNA sequence: TGTGCCAGCAGCTTGGGGGGTGGGAGCGGGGAATACAATGAGCAGTTCTTC. Protein product: CASSLGGGSGEYNEQFF.